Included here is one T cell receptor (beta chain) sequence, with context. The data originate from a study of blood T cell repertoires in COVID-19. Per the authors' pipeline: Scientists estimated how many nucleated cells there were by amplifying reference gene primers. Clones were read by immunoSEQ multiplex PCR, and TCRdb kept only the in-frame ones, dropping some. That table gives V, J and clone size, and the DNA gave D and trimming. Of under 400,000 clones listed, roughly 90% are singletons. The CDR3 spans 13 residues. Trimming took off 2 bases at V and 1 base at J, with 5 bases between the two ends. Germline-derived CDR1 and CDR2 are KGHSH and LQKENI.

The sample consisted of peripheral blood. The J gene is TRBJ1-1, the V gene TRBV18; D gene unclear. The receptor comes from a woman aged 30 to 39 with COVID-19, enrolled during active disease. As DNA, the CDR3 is TGTGCCAGCTCACCAAACTGGAACACTGAAGCTTTCTTT. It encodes CASSPNWNTEAFF.